The entry below describes one T cell receptor beta chain. Its antigen is not known. The data were taken from a study of chemoradiotherapy in HPV16-positive cancers. Looking at the study overall: Functional T-cell assays on a couple of HPV16-positive patients' cells defined candidate HPV-specific clones and common TCR motifs. Broader study findings: HPV-responsive T-cell expansion during chemoradiotherapy was linked to improved recurrence-free survival in HPV16-positive patients. Candidate HPV-specific clones and E7-related TCR motifs grew in tumor during treatment.

Sequencing used immunoSEQ multiplex PCR; TCRdb keeps in-frame clones, though not all of them. The data show over 10,000 clones, 55% to 65% seen once. Germline CDR1 is MDHEN and CDR2 is SYDVKM. The CDR3 contains 16 residues. V was cut by 7 bases and J by 2 bases, with 17 bases left in between. The TCR comes from a human donor with HPV-associated anogenital cancer. The V gene is TRBV28, the J gene TRBJ2-2; D is unclear. This material was collected from a patient who underwent chemoradiotherapy. CDR3 in DNA: TGTGCCAGCAACCTAGGCCGTGCACTTAACACCGGGGAGCTGTTTTTT. Translating gives CASNLGRALNTGELFF.